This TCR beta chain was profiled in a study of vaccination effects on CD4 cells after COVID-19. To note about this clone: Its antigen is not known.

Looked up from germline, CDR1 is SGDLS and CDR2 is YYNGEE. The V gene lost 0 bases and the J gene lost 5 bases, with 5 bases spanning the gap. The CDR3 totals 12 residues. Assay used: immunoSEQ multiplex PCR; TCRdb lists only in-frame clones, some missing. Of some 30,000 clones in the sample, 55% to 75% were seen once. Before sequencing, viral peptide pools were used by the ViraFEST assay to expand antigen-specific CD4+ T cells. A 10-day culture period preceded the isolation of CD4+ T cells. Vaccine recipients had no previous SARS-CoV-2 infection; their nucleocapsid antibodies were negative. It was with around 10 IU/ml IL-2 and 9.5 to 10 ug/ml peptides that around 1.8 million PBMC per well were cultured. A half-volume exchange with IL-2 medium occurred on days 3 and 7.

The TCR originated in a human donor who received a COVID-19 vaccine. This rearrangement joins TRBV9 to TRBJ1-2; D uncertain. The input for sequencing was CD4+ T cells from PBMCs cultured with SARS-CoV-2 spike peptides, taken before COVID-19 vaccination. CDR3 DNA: TGTGCCAGCAGCGTAGACGAATATGGCTACACCTTC. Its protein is CASSVDEYGYTF.